Following are 23 T cell receptor beta chains from one sample sequenced in a study of blood T cell repertoires in COVID-19 (TCRdb year 2020). The library was generated by the immunoSEQ multiplex PCR assay. The clones in this table, taken by TCRdb from immuneACCESS, are in-frame only. Not every clone is retained; where verified, under half of the shortfall comes from an unresolved V gene, and the cause of the rest is unknown. The sample contains 95,000 to 150,000 clones, around 80% of them found a single time. Jointly, the top ten make up approximately 16% of the sample. The sequenced sample consisted of peripheral blood. These receptors all stem from a man in his 60s with active or convalescent COVID-19.

The chain has TRBV6-2 or TRBV6-3 and TRBJ2-2; 10 nucleotides line up with TRBD2. Germline V gives CDR1 MNHEY, CDR2 SVGEGT. CDR3 length equals 17 residues. V shed 2 bases and J 7 bases; nucleotides not matched to a gene: 10. The CDR3 loop reads CASSYGSSGSLSGELFF. CDR3 bases: TGTGCCAGCAGTTACGGCTCTAGCGGGAGTCTTAGCGGGGAGCTGTTTTTT.

The V gene is TRBV7-2, the J gene TRBJ1-5, with 11 bases lining up with TRBD1. Per the germline V gene, CDR1 is SGHTA and CDR2 is FQGNSA. Trimming cost V 1 base and J 7 bases; bases outside gene matches: 6. The CDR3 spans 16 residues. DNA for the CDR3: TGTGCCAGCAGCTTAGGTTCGGGACAGGGGGAGCAGCCCCAGCATTTT. Its protein is CASSLGSGQGEQPQHF.

The genes are TRBV9 and TRBJ1-5, with a tentative D call TRBD1 (5 bases). There are 15 residues in the CDR3. Germline loops: CDR1 SGDLS, CDR2 YYNGEE. V dropped 0 bases and J dropped 2 bases, with 9 bases sitting between them. Written as DNA, the CDR3 is TGTGCCAGCAGCGTAGAAGGAGGGGGCAATCAGCCCCAGCATTTT. It encodes CASSVEGGGNQPQHF.

The chain is built from TRBV19 and TRBJ1-5, with a possible D match to TRBD1 (6 bases). V was cut by 9 bases and J by 0 bases, with 18 bases left in between. The germline V gene encodes CDR1 LNHDA and CDR2 SQIVND (reference sequence). The CDR3 covers 16 residues. CDR3 sequence: CASRHRAQYSNQPQHF. The CDR3, as DNA: TGTGCCAGCCGTCACAGGGCCCAGTATAGCAATCAGCCCCAGCATTTT.

This sequence joins TRBV6-2 or TRBV6-3 and TRBJ2-1, with TRBD1 as a possible D gene (5 bases). The CDR3 has 13 residues. Trimming removed 3 bases from V and 3 bases from J, with 6 bases in between. CDR1 is MNHEY, CDR2 SVGEGT, per germline. The CDR3 DNA follows: TGTGCCAGCAGTTATGACAGCTACAATGAGCAGTTCTTC. Protein product: CASSYDSYNEQFF.

The genes are TRBV28 and TRBJ2-2, with 13 positions matching TRBD2. The J segment lost 3 bases and the V segment lost 10 bases, leaving 14 bases of the junction unmatched. Germline V CDR1 and CDR2: MDHEN, SYDVKM. The CDR3 runs to 18 residues. CDR3 sequence (DNA): TGTGCCACCCTCTCCCCGGGACTAGCGGGGCCCGACACCGGGGAGCTGTTTTTT. Protein product: CATLSPGLAGPDTGELFF.

This rearrangement joins TRBV30 to TRBJ2-7; 10 bases fit TRBD2. The CDR3 covers 18 residues. Germline V gene lookup returns CDR1 GTSNPN and CDR2 SVGIG (reference sequence). V dropped 0 bases and J dropped 3; count of bases not matched to a gene: 14. The CDR3 loop is CAWSVWASGRQVFYEQYF. The DNA for the CDR3 is TGTGCCTGGAGTGTTTGGGCTAGCGGGAGACAAGTGTTCTACGAGCAGTACTTC.

Regarding this clone: A read error may account for a junction end that differs from germline. The V call is TRBV7-9, the J call TRBJ2-2; the D gene is possibly TRBD1 (6 bases). The CDR3 is 16 residues long. The germline V gene encodes CDR1 SEHNR and CDR2 FQNEAQ (reference sequence). CDR3 region: CASSSASNRVHRGAVF. The DNA for the CDR3 is TGTGCCAGCAGCTCCGCCTCCAACAGGGTTCACCGGGGAGCTGTTTTT.

The V gene is TRBV5-1, the J gene TRBJ2-5; 9 bases line up with TRBD1. This CDR3 region has 15 residues. CDR1 and CDR2 (germline): SGHRS, YFSETQ. Trimming at V came to 7 bases and at J to 5 bases, leaving 12 bases not matched to a gene. In DNA form, the CDR3 reads TGCGCCAGCCGGCGCGGGACAGGGTTATTGGAGACCCAGTACTTC. Translated, it gives CASRRGTGLLETQYF.

This clone appeared a few times. The rearrangement links TRBV28 to TRBJ2-5, with 7 bases matching TRBD2. The CDR3 covers 15 residues. The germline V gene encodes CDR1 MDHEN and CDR2 SYDVKM. The V segment lost 6 bases and the J segment 2 bases; nucleotides outside the gene matches: 9. The CDR3 sequence is CASSPAGPIQETQYF. Here the CDR3 DNA reads TGTGCCAGCAGCCCAGCGGGACCTATTCAAGAGACCCAGTACTTC. The entire variable domain, with the rest obtained from reference TRBV28 and TRBJ2-5, is as follows: DVKVTQSSRYLVKRTGEKVFLECVQDMDHENMFWYRQDPGLGLRLIYFSYDVKMKEKGDIPEGYSVSREKKERFSLILESASTNQTSMYLCASSPAGPIQETQYFGPGTRLLVL.

The rearrangement uses TRBV27 and TRBJ2-3; no reliable D call. Germline V gene lookup returns CDR1 MNHEY and CDR2 SMNVEV (reference sequence). The ends were cut back, 3 bases at V and 1 base at J, with 5 bases in the middle. The CDR3 covers 13 residues. The DNA of the CDR3 is TGTGCCAGCAGTTTTCAGGGCACAGATACGCAGTATTTT. Its protein product is CASSFQGTDTQYF.

The gene calls are TRBV11-1 and TRBJ2-7, with 12 bases identical to TRBD2. This CDR3 contains 14 residues. The ends lost 7 bases at V and 5 bases at J; junction bases unmatched: 6. CDR1 is SGHAT, CDR2 FQDESV, per germline (reference sequence). The chain's CDR3 is CASKRTSGTHEQYF. The CDR3 nucleotides are TGTGCCAGCAAGCGGACTAGCGGGACCCACGAGCAGTACTTC.

The V call is TRBV7-2, the J call TRBJ2-3, with D tentatively TRBD1 (5 bases). There are 15 residues in the CDR3. V lost 0 bases and J lost 2, with 9 bases in between. CDR1 is SGHTA and CDR2 is FQGNSA in the germline V gene. The CDR3 reads CASSLAGLYTDTQYF. CDR3 in DNA: TGTGCCAGCAGCTTAGCGGGGCTGTACACAGATACGCAGTATTTT. The complete variable domain, with remaining parts taken from reference TRBV7-2 and TRBJ2-3, reads GAGVSQSPSNKVTEKGKDVELRCDPISGHTALYWYRQSLGQGLEFLIYFQGNSAPDKSGLPSDRFSAERTGGSVSTLTIQRTQQEDSAVYLCASSLAGLYTDTQYFGPGTRLTVL.

This clone was detected only a few times. The V gene is TRBV2, the J gene TRBJ1-6; 9 bases agree with TRBD1. V gave up 8 bases and J gave up 9 bases; unmatched junction bases: 14. The CDR3 has 16 amino acids. Germline lookup yields CDR1 SNHLY and CDR2 FYNNEI. In nucleotides, the CDR3 is TGTGCCAGCTCTATGGTCCCGGGACAGGGAGCTTCACCCCTCCACTTT. This gives the protein CASSMVPGQGASPLHF. The full variable domain, rest sourced from reference TRBV2 and TRBJ1-6, is EPEVTQTPSHQVTQMGQEVILRCVPISNHLYFYWYRQILGQKVEFLVSFYNNEISEKSEIFDDQFSVERPDGSNFTLKIRSTKLEDSAMYFCASSMVPGQGASPLHFGNGTRLTVT.

This chain joins TRBV2 and TRBJ1-6; tentative D call: TRBD1 (5 bases). Trimming removed 2 bases from V and 13 bases from J, with 9 bases in between. Germline lookup yields CDR1 SNHLY and CDR2 FYNNEI. The CDR3 is made up of 12 amino acids. The CDR3 here is CASSESRGPLHF. For the CDR3, the DNA is TGTGCCAGCAGTGAATCCCGGGGGCCCCTCCACTTT. Full variable domain (missing parts from reference TRBV2 and TRBJ1-6): EPEVTQTPSHQVTQMGQEVILRCVPISNHLYFYWYRQILGQKVEFLVSFYNNEISEKSEIFDDQFSVERPDGSNFTLKIRSTKLEDSAMYFCASSESRGPLHFGNGTRLTVT.

The count of this clone is one. The identical CDR3 is also encoded by other nucleotide sequences in the sample. CDR3 loop: CASSLRTGDSPLHF. In nucleotides, the CDR3 is TGTGCCAGCAGCTTAAGGACAGGGGATTCACCCCTCCACTTT. The rearrangement uses TRBV7-9 and TRBJ1-6, with 9 bases identical to TRBD1. V dropped 2 bases and J dropped 8; count of bases not matched to a gene: 1. There are 14 residues in the CDR3. CDR1 and CDR2 (germline): SEHNR, FQNEAQ (reference sequence).

The chain links TRBV10-3 to TRBJ1-6; D is undetermined. This CDR3 is 13 amino acids long. Germline values: CDR1 ENHRY, CDR2 SYGVKD. The V gene lost 4 bases and the J gene lost 6 bases, with 7 bases spanning the gap. Here the CDR3 DNA reads TGTGCCATCAGTGCGGACTTTAATTCACCCCTCCACTTT. This codes for CAISADFNSPLHF.

This clone was observed once. This chain links TRBV29-1 with TRBJ2-7, with TRBD1 identical over 7 bases. CDR1 SQVTM and CDR2 ANQGSEA come from the germline V gene. The CDR3 loop spans 13 amino acids. The ends lost 1 base at V and 2 bases at J; junction bases unmatched: 2. As DNA, the CDR3 is TGCAGCGTTGAAGGACAGGGAACCTACGAGCAGTACTTC. This codes for CSVEGQGTYEQYF.

In its sample, this clone was seen a few times. J is TRBJ2-5 and V is TRBV30; perhaps D is TRBD1 or TRBD2 (5 bases each). V was cut by 5 bases and J by 0 bases, with 22 bases left in between. There are 17 residues in the CDR3. The germline V gene has CDR1 GTSNPN and CDR2 SVGIG (reference sequence). The CDR3 coding sequence is TGTGCCTGGGAGGGGCTTTTGGGGCGCAAGTACCAAGAGACCCAGTACTTC. It yields the protein CAWEGLLGRKYQETQYF.

The CDR3, as DNA: TGTGCCAGCAGTTACTCGACAAATTCACCCCTCCACTTT. The encoded protein is CASSYSTNSPLHF. V gene TRBV6-5 combines with J gene TRBJ1-6; no clear D gene. CDR1 MNHEY and CDR2 SVGAGI come from the germline V gene. The CDR3 is 13 amino acids. The V end lost 0 bases, the J end lost 7 bases, and 4 bases lay between the germline ends.

This sequence joins TRBV28 and TRBJ1-3; a weak D match, TRBD1 (5 bases). V was shortened by 5 bases and J by 4 bases, with 15 bases between the two germline ends. This CDR3 is 15 amino acids long. Germline V gene lookup returns CDR1 MDHEN and CDR2 SYDVKM. The CDR3 here is CASSPPGGDGNTIYF. The CDR3 bases are TGTGCCAGCAGTCCCCCGGGGGGAGACGGAAACACCATATATTTT.

This chain connects TRBV3-1 (or the pseudogene TRBV3-2) to TRBJ2-1; 16 bases line up with TRBD2. The CDR3 consists of 18 residues. Per germline, CDR1 LGHDT and CDR2 YNNKEL (reference sequence). The trim removed 0 bases at V and 4 bases at J, leaving 3 bases unmatched. CDR3 in DNA: TGTGCCAGCAGCCAAGATCGGGGACTAGCGGGAGGGTACAATGAGCAGTTCTTC. This encodes CASSQDRGLAGGYNEQFF.

V is TRBV30 and J is TRBJ2-7, with D hard to call. V was shortened by 1 base and J by 5 bases, with 9 bases between the two germline ends. This CDR3 has 12 amino acids. Germline-derived CDR1 and CDR2 are GTSNPN and SVGIG (reference sequence). The CDR3 sequence is CAWSGLGHEQYF. For the CDR3, the DNA is TGTGCCTGGAGTGGGCTGGGCCACGAGCAGTACTTC.